The 25 T cell receptor beta chains below were found in one sample sequenced in a study of T cells after yellow fever vaccination. TCRdb reprocessed the 5' RACE reads with MiXCR, giving one entry per CDR3 protein. The sample has approximately 260,000 distinct CDR3 sequences, around 13% seen once. The starting material was CD4+ T cells sorted from PBMCs, obtained 45 days after the yellow fever booster vaccination. These receptors were taken from a man aged 25-40 years who received the YFV17D yellow fever vaccine.

This clonotype was found a few times. The J gene is TRBJ2-1, the V gene TRBV5-6, with 7 bases matching TRBD2. Per the germline V gene, CDR1 is SGHDT and CDR2 is YYEEEE. Trimming at V came to 4 bases and at J to 12 bases, leaving 19 bases not matched to a gene. CDR3 length: 16 amino acids. In DNA form, the CDR3 reads TGTGCCAGCAGCCTGACCCTCGCCCGGGAGGCCCACGGGCAGTTCTTC. Amino acid sequence: CASSLTLAREAHGQFF.

The chain couples TRBV4-2 to TRBJ2-7, with 12 positions matching TRBD2. The germline V gene has CDR1 LGHNA and CDR2 YNFKEQ. V lost 4 bases to trimming and J lost 2 bases; unmatched junction nucleotides: 6. CDR3 size: 16 residues. As DNA, the CDR3 is TGTGCCAGCAGCCGGGGACTAGCGGGTTTGACCTACGAGCAGTACTTC. Translated: CASSRGLAGLTYEQYF.

The V call is TRBV27, the J call TRBJ2-7; no definite D call. The CDR3 has 15 amino acids. V was trimmed by 3 bases and J by 0 bases, leaving 12 bases between them. Germline values: CDR1 MNHEY, CDR2 SMNVEV (reference sequence). This CDR3 reads CASSLLATSSYEQYF. The DNA of the CDR3 is TGTGCCAGCAGTTTGTTGGCAACAAGCTCCTACGAGCAGTACTTC.

This clonotype showed up just a few times. This chain joins TRBV28 and TRBJ1-1, with unresolved D. The CDR3 totals 13 residues. The germline V and J ends were trimmed by 3 bases and 6 bases, with 11 bases remaining between them. CDR1 is MDHEN and CDR2 is SYDVKM in the germline V gene. CDR3: CASSFQTTAEAFF. DNA for the CDR3: TGTGCCAGCAGTTTCCAGACGACCGCTGAAGCTTTCTTT.

This clonotype was observed at least ten times. The chain joins TRBV12-3 or TRBV12-4 to TRBJ2-2; D gene ambiguous. Trimming stripped 6 bases from V and 5 bases from J, with 4 bases between. CDR3 length: 11 amino acids. The CDR3 is CASRETGELFF. The CDR3 nucleotides read TGTGCCAGCAGGGAAACCGGGGAGCTGTTTTTT.

This clonotype showed up just a few times. The chain is built from TRBV5-1 and TRBJ2-3; 8 nucleotides line up with TRBD2. Trimming removed 3 bases from V and 6 bases from J; junction bases left unmatched: 9. This CDR3 spans 15 amino acids. Germline CDR1 and CDR2: SGHRS and YFSETQ. The CDR3 is CASSSSGTRGDTQYF. CDR3 DNA sequence: TGCGCCAGCAGCTCGTCCGGGACTAGGGGGGATACGCAGTATTTT. The whole variable domain, filled in from reference TRBV5-1 and TRBJ2-3, reads KAGVTQTPRYLIKTRGQQVTLSCSPISGHRSVSWYQQTPGQGLQFLFEYFSETQRNKGNFPGRFSGRQFSNSRSEMNVSTLELGDSALYLCASSSSGTRGDTQYFGPGTRLTVL.

The chain uses TRBV5-6 and TRBJ2-7, with TRBD2 matching 13 bases. Germline V gene sequence: CDR1 SGHDT, CDR2 YYEEEE. This CDR3 comprises 15 residues. Trimming cost V 4 bases and J 7 bases; bases outside gene matches: 8. This CDR3 reads CASSMTSGRSLEQYF. Written as DNA, the CDR3 is TGTGCCAGCAGCATGACTAGCGGGAGGTCCTTGGAGCAGTACTTC.

This clonotype was found a few times. CDR3 in DNA: TGTGCCAGCAGCTTAGCCCTGACTAGCTTGGGTTACAATGAGCAGTTCTTC. Protein: CASSLALTSLGYNEQFF. This chain links TRBV7-9 with TRBJ2-1, with 7 bases matching TRBD2. Trimming at V came to 0 bases and at J to 4 bases, leaving 9 bases not matched to a gene. The CDR3 spans 17 residues. CDR1 is SEHNR, CDR2 FQNEAQ, per germline (reference sequence).

For the CDR3, the DNA is TGTGCCAGCAGCTTACTGGCGTTAGGGAATGAGCAGTTCTTC. This translates into CASSLLALGNEQFF. The chain has TRBV7-2 and TRBJ2-1; D uncertain. This CDR3 region has 14 residues. The V gene lost 2 bases and the J gene lost 7 bases, with 12 bases spanning the gap. CDR1 and CDR2 from the germline V gene are SGHTA and FQGNSA. The full variable domain, rest sourced from reference TRBV7-2 and TRBJ2-1, is GAGVSQSPSNKVTEKGKDVELRCDPISGHTALYWYRQSLGQGLEFLIYFQGNSAPDKSGLPSDRFSAERTGGSVSTLTIQRTQQEDSAVYLCASSLLALGNEQFFGPGTRLTVL.

This clonotype turned up a few times. The chain links TRBV14 to TRBJ2-1; 10 positions agree with TRBD2. From germline, CDR1 is SGHDN and CDR2 FVKESK. V shed 2 bases, J shed 5 bases, and the junction held 6 bases outside the gene matches. The CDR3 covers 16 residues. CDR3: CASSQLTSGIDNEQFF. The CDR3 DNA reads as TGTGCCAGCAGCCAATTAACTAGCGGGATTGACAATGAGCAGTTCTTC.

The chain is built from TRBV20-1 and TRBJ1-6, with D maybe TRBD1 (5 bases). V gave up 4 bases and J gave up 7 bases, with 11 bases separating them. This CDR3 is built from 13 residues. Germline loops: CDR1 DFQATT, CDR2 SNEGSKA (reference sequence). The CDR3 nucleotides are TGCAGTGCTACTTTCCAGGGAAATTCACCCCTCCACTTT. Translating gives CSATFQGNSPLHF.

The table lists this clonotype with a few counts. The rearrangement joins TRBV20-1 to TRBJ1-2, with unresolved D. CDR1 is DFQATT and CDR2 is SNEGSKA in the germline V gene (reference sequence). The V and J ends lost 3 bases and 0 bases respectively, with 8 bases between them. The CDR3 is 13 residues long. The CDR3, as DNA: TGCAGTGCTAGTTTGCTATCTAACTATGGCTACACCTTC. Encoded protein: CSASLLSNYGYTF.

V usage is TRBV3-1 and J usage is TRBJ2-7, with D maybe TRBD2 (5 bases). V was clipped by 4 bases and J by 0 bases, with 10 bases between them. Germline V lookup: CDR1 LGHDT, CDR2 YNNKEL (reference sequence). The length of the CDR3 is 14 residues. The CDR3: CASSRTSSSYEQYF. The DNA for the CDR3 is TGTGCCAGCAGCCGGACTTCCAGCTCCTACGAGCAGTACTTC.

The CDR3 DNA reads as TGTGCCAGCAGCCCCACCGGGGACAGGGTGTTGACCCAGTACTTC. Protein product: CASSPTGDRVLTQYF. This chain joins TRBV7-2 and TRBJ2-5; TRBD1 matches at 9 bases. The CDR3 is 15 amino acids. After removal of 5 bases from V and 7 bases from J, the junction contained 11 bases not matched to a gene. CDR1 is SGHTA and CDR2 is FQGNSA in the germline V gene.

This clonotype occurred a few times. This rearrangement joins TRBV7-9 to TRBJ2-6, with D possibly TRBD2 on 6 matching bases. The CDR3 runs to 15 residues. The germline V gene has CDR1 SEHNR and CDR2 FQNEAQ (reference sequence). V lost 1 base to trimming and J lost 4 bases, with 8 bases between them. The CDR3 loop reads CASSLDGGGANVLTF. In nucleotides, the CDR3 is TGTGCCAGCAGCTTAGATGGGGGGGGGGCCAACGTCCTGACTTTC.

The J gene is TRBJ2-3, the V gene TRBV5-1; 8 nucleotides align to TRBD1. The CDR3 extends over 15 amino acids. V lost 0 bases, J lost 3 bases, and 3 bases stayed unmatched. The germline V gene encodes CDR1 SGHRS and CDR2 YFSETQ. The CDR3 protein is CASSLGDRLTDTQYF. In nucleotides, the CDR3 is TGCGCCAGCAGCTTGGGGGACAGGTTGACAGATACGCAGTATTTT.

This clonotype was seen only a few times. V gene TRBV12-3 or TRBV12-4 combines with J gene TRBJ2-7; D perhaps matches TRBD1 (6 bases). The CDR3 consists of 14 residues. V was shortened by 4 bases and J by 5 bases, with 15 bases between the two germline ends. The chain's CDR3 is CASSSYRAPNEQYF. The CDR3 bases are TGTGCCAGCAGTTCCTACAGGGCCCCTAACGAGCAGTACTTC.

The rearrangement joins TRBV5-1 to TRBJ2-3; the D is unclear. Trimming cost V 3 bases and J 1 base, with 15 bases left between them. The CDR3 loop spans 16 amino acids. From germline, CDR1 is SGHRS and CDR2 YFSETQ. The CDR3 protein is CASSSHSGSRTDTQYF. As DNA, the CDR3 is TGCGCCAGCAGCTCCCACAGTGGAAGCCGCACAGATACGCAGTATTTT.

This clonotype has a handful of counts. The chain has TRBV7-2 and TRBJ2-2, with D unresolved. V gave up 5 bases and J gave up 1 base, with 17 bases separating them. The germline CDR1 and CDR2 sequences are SGHTA and FQGNSA. The CDR3 length is 17 residues. CDR3 sequence reads: CASSPPPLRVNTGELFF. DNA for the CDR3: TGTGCCAGCAGCCCTCCCCCCCTGCGCGTGAACACCGGGGAGCTGTTTTTT.

A few counts support this clonotype. The genes are TRBV29-1 and TRBJ2-5; TRBD2 matches at 8 bases. After removal of 8 bases from V and 14 bases from J, the junction contained 16 bases not matched to a gene. CDR3 length equals 12 residues. The germline V gene has CDR1 SQVTM and CDR2 ANQGSEA. This chain's CDR3 is CSLLLAGGPLYF. The DNA for the CDR3 is TGCAGCCTTCTCCTGGCGGGAGGCCCCTTATACTTC.

This rearrangement joins TRBV10-2 to TRBJ2-2; TRBD2 matches 7 bases. The length of the CDR3 is 18 residues. Germline V CDR1 and CDR2: WSHSY, SAAADI. V dropped 7 bases and J dropped 1; count of bases not matched to a gene: 15. CDR3 sequence reads: CASKSSGSFSLNTGELFF. CDR3 DNA sequence: TGCGCCAGCAAATCTAGCGGAAGCTTCAGTTTGAACACCGGGGAGCTGTTTTTT.

The chain combines TRBV7-3 with TRBJ2-1, with D unclear. The CDR3 has 13 amino acids. CDR1 is SGHTA, CDR2 FQGTGA, per germline. Trimming took 4 bases from V and 12 from J, leaving 16 bases between them. This chain's CDR3 is CASSSNPQSGQFF. CDR3 DNA: TGTGCCAGCAGCTCAAACCCCCAATCTGGGCAGTTCTTC.

The chain has TRBV7-9 and TRBJ2-2, with D tentatively TRBD2 (5 bases). V was shortened by 8 bases and J by 8 bases, with 12 bases between the two germline ends. Germline CDR1 SEHNR, CDR2 FQNEAQ (reference sequence). The CDR3 is made up of 12 amino acids. Here the CDR3 reads CASQFGEGELFF. The CDR3, as DNA: TGTGCCAGCCAGTTTGGGGAGGGGGAGCTGTTTTTT.

This chain uses TRBV2 with TRBJ2-7; a weak D match, TRBD2 (6 bases). From germline, CDR1 is SNHLY and CDR2 FYNNEI. V was pared by 8 bases and J by 0 bases, with 8 bases between. The CDR3 contains 12 residues. CDR3 protein: CASGGDSYEQYF. CDR3 in DNA: TGTGCCAGCGGCGGGGACTCCTACGAGCAGTACTTC.

The chain recombines TRBV29-1 with TRBJ2-1; D unclear. Germline CDR1 is SQVTM and CDR2 is ANQGSEA. Trimming took 6 bases from V and 7 from J, leaving 13 bases between them. The CDR3 runs 12 residues. CDR3 residues: CSVQHLRNEQFF. The CDR3 region has the DNA TGCAGCGTCCAACACTTAAGGAATGAGCAGTTCTTC.